These 28 T cell receptor beta chains share one sample of origin, sequenced in a study of blood T cell repertoires in COVID-19. Profiled with immunoSEQ multiplex PCR; TCRdb holds only in-frame clones, not every one. Of under 30,000 clones listed, under 95% were seen once; the top ten hold around 2.4%. The sequencing input was peripheral blood. The receptors were gathered from a man in his fifties with active COVID-19.

The gene calls are TRBV10-1 and TRBJ1-6, with D perhaps matching TRBD1 (6 bases). The CDR3 has 15 amino acids. Germline CDR1 reads WNHNN; CDR2 reads SYGVQD (reference sequence). Between the trimmed V and J ends, which lost 6 bases and 7 bases, there was a span of 16 bases. The CDR3 DNA follows: TGCGCCAGCAGGGGGGGGGCGGAGGGAAATTCACCCCTCCACTTT. This codes for CASRGGAEGNSPLHF.

About this clone itself: Additional DNA sequences in this sample encode the identical CDR3. V is TRBV6-5 and J is TRBJ1-6; 7 bases fit TRBD1. The CDR3 is made up of 12 amino acids. With 6 bases clipped from V and 8 bases from J, the junction kept 1 base outside the gene matches. The germline V gene has CDR1 MNHEY and CDR2 SVGAGI. The DNA of the CDR3 is TGTGCCAGCAGAGACAGGGATTCACCCCTCCACTTT. It codes for CASRDRDSPLHF.

This chain's CDR3 is CATSRGLDVLYF. The CDR3 nucleotides read TGTGCCACCAGCAGGGGACTAGATGTCCTATATTTT. The chain has TRBV15 and TRBJ2-3; 8 nucleotides align to TRBD2. V gave up 3 bases and J gave up 15 bases; unmatched junction bases: 8. The CDR3 runs to 12 residues. Germline CDR1 LNHNV, CDR2 YYDKDF (reference sequence). Together with reference TRBV15 and TRBJ2-3, the CDR3 gives the full variable domain: DAMVIQNPRYQVTQFGKPVTLSCSQTLNHNVMYWYQQKSSQAPKLLFHYYDKDFNNEADTPDNFQSRRPNTSFCFLDIRSPGLGDTAMYLCATSRGLDVLYFGPGTRLTVL.

The chain recombines TRBV19 with TRBJ2-1; 8 bases agree with TRBD2. This CDR3 region has 14 residues. Per germline, CDR1 LNHDA and CDR2 SQIVND (reference sequence). V trimming: 9 bases; J trimming: 5 bases; junction bases outside the gene matches: 9. CDR3 bases: TGTGCCAGCACCGGGACTAGAATAAACAATGAGCAGTTCTTC. Translated: CASTGTRINNEQFF.

The genes are TRBV2 and TRBJ2-7; 12 bases match TRBD2. V was pared by 7 bases and J by 2 bases, with 6 bases of the junction left unmatched. The V gene's germline CDR1 is SNHLY and CDR2 FYNNEI. The CDR3 has 15 amino acids. The CDR3 coding sequence is TGTGCCAGCAATTGGGCTAGCGGGAGGGCCTACGAGCAGTACTTC. Its protein product is CASNWASGRAYEQYF.

This chain joins TRBV10-1 and TRBJ1-2; D ambiguous. The germline V gene encodes CDR1 WNHNN and CDR2 SYGVQD (reference sequence). CDR3 length equals 12 residues. V lost 3 bases and J 8 bases, leaving 10 bases between the germline ends. The DNA of the CDR3 is TGCGCCAGCAGTGATGGGGAGAAAGGCTACACCTTC. Its translation is CASSDGEKGYTF.

In its sample, this clone was seen once. The rearrangement uses TRBV6-5 and TRBJ1-6; 9 bases match TRBD1. Trimming cost V 6 bases and J 9 bases; bases outside gene matches: 6. Germline V gene lookup returns CDR1 MNHEY and CDR2 SVGAGI. The CDR3 extends over 14 amino acids. The CDR3 loop reads CASSQDRGSSPLHF. The DNA for the CDR3 is TGTGCCAGCAGCCAGGACAGGGGATCTTCACCCCTCCACTTT.

This rearrangement joins TRBV28 to TRBJ2-3; TRBD1 might be the D (5 bases). The CDR3 is 15 amino acids. V was cut by 2 bases and J by 0 bases, with 9 bases left in between. CDR1 and CDR2 from the germline V gene are MDHEN and SYDVKM. CDR3 region: CASSLQGSSTDTQYF. The CDR3 DNA reads TGTGCCAGCAGTTTACAGGGATCTAGCACAGATACGCAGTATTTT.

The V call is TRBV2, the J call TRBJ2-7; 7 nucleotides align to TRBD1. The CDR3 runs to 14 residues. Trimming cost V 2 bases and J 1 base; bases outside gene matches: 2. Per germline, CDR1 SNHLY and CDR2 FYNNEI. CDR3 loop: CASSEQGDSYEQYF. In DNA form, the CDR3 reads TGTGCCAGCAGTGAACAGGGGGATTCCTACGAGCAGTACTTC.

The chain has TRBV14 and TRBJ2-7, with TRBD1 matching 7 bases. The CDR3 loop spans 15 amino acids. With 2 bases clipped from V and 2 bases from J, the junction kept 6 bases outside the gene matches. Germline V gene data show CDR1 as SGHDN and CDR2 as FVKESK. Here the CDR3 reads CASSQTSRGPYEQYF. In DNA form, the CDR3 reads TGTGCCAGCAGCCAAACCTCTAGGGGGCCCTACGAGCAGTACTTC.

The V and J genes are TRBV6-5 and TRBJ1-2; 7 bases match TRBD1. V shed 6 bases and J 4 bases; nucleotides not matched to a gene: 11. This CDR3 comprises 15 residues. CDR1 is MNHEY and CDR2 is SVGAGI in the germline V gene. CDR3 sequence reads: CASRREGARIYGYTF. The CDR3 DNA follows: TGTGCCAGCAGACGAGAGGGGGCGCGTATCTATGGCTACACCTTC.

The rearrangement uses TRBV12-3 or TRBV12-4 and TRBJ2-7; D gene uncertain. With 6 bases removed from V and 3 bases from J, the gap between germline ends came to 12 bases. CDR3 length equals 13 residues. CDR3 loop: CASRARVGYEQYF. CDR3 DNA: TGTGCCAGCAGGGCCCGGGTGGGCTACGAGCAGTACTTC.

CDR3: CASSQSGGVRQIQEAFF. The CDR3 DNA sequence: TGTGCCAGCAGTCAGTCGGGGGGCGTCCGGCAGATTCAAGAAGCTTTCTTT. The gene calls are TRBV5-4 and TRBJ1-1; tentatively, D is TRBD1 (6 bases). The CDR3 extends over 17 amino acids. Trimming removed 5 bases from V and 8 bases from J, with 28 bases in between. The germline V gene encodes CDR1 SGHNT and CDR2 YYREEE (reference sequence).

The rearrangement joins TRBV11-3 to TRBJ1-5, with 7 bases fitting TRBD1. This CDR3 spans 17 amino acids. V lost 3 bases, J lost 5 bases, and 13 bases stayed unmatched. The germline CDR1 and CDR2 sequences are SGHNT and YENEEA. For the CDR3, the DNA is TGTGCCAGCAGCTTGGGTAAGACAGGGAGGCCCTATCAGCCCCAGCATTTT. Translated, it gives CASSLGKTGRPYQPQHF. Complete variable domain (other parts from reference TRBV11-3 and TRBJ1-5): EAGVVQSPRYKIIEKKQPVAFWCNPISGHNTLYWYLQNLGQGPELLIRYENEEAVDDSQLPKDRFSAERLKGVDSTLKIQPAELGDSAVYLCASSLGKTGRPYQPQHFGDGTRLSIL.

This chain joins TRBV11-2 and TRBJ2-7; 7 bases agree with TRBD1. Germline V gene data show CDR1 as SGHAT and CDR2 as FQNNGV. V gave up 2 bases and J gave up 7 bases; unmatched junction bases: 5. CDR3 length: 13 amino acids. As DNA, the CDR3 is TGTGCCAGCAGCTTAAGGGCAGGGGGTGAGCAGTACTTC. Translated: CASSLRAGGEQYF.

This sequence joins TRBV3-1 (or the pseudogene TRBV3-2) and TRBJ2-2, with 12 bases aligning to TRBD2. Losses at the gene ends were 9 bases for V and 3 bases for J; bases not matched to a gene: 8. The germline CDR1 and CDR2 sequences are LGHDT and YNNKEL (reference sequence). This CDR3 contains 16 residues. The DNA of the CDR3 is TGTGCCAGTCGGCAGCCTAGCGGGGGGGACACCGGGGAGCTGTTTTTT. It translates to CASRQPSGGDTGELFF.

This chain joins TRBV6-5 and TRBJ2-1; TRBD2 matches at 13 bases. From germline, CDR1 is MNHEY and CDR2 SVGAGI. V shed 4 bases, J shed 15 bases, and the junction held 6 bases outside the gene matches. The CDR3 is 13 amino acids. CDR3 bases: TGTGCCAGCAGTTCCGGACTAGCGGGGGCTGGGTTCTTC. Translation gives CASSSGLAGAGFF.

The J gene is TRBJ1-3, the V gene TRBV5-1, with D unresolved. V gave up 3 bases and J gave up 3 bases, with 10 bases separating them. The CDR3 has 14 amino acids. In germline, CDR1 is SGHRS, CDR2 YFSETQ. The CDR3 coding sequence is TGCGCCAGCAGCTCTGAGGCGGGTGGAAACACCATATATTTT. As protein: CASSSEAGGNTIYF.

This clone was detected only once. The chain is built from TRBV24-1 and TRBJ2-7; 9 bases fit TRBD2. CDR1 KGHDR and CDR2 SFDVKD come from the germline V gene. The CDR3 is made up of 15 amino acids. The ends lost 4 bases at V and 6 bases at J; junction bases unmatched: 9. CDR3 region: CATSDHLAGVGEQYF. The CDR3 bases are TGTGCCACCAGTGACCACTTAGCGGGAGTGGGCGAGCAGTACTTC.

The rearrangement links TRBV18 to TRBJ2-3; 7 nucleotides agree with TRBD1. There are 16 residues in the CDR3. Germline assignment: CDR1 KGHSH and CDR2 LQKENI. V dropped 3 bases and J dropped 0; count of bases not matched to a gene: 6. CDR3 nucleotides: TGTGCCAGCTCACCGACTGGACAGGTTAGCACAGATACGCAGTATTTT. Its translation: CASSPTGQVSTDTQYF.

V is TRBV3-1 (or the pseudogene TRBV3-2) and J is TRBJ1-1; maybe TRBD1 (6 bases). V was trimmed by 2 bases and J by 5 bases, leaving 15 bases between them. The V gene's germline CDR1 is LGHDT and CDR2 YNNKEL (reference sequence). This CDR3 comprises 15 residues. For the CDR3, the DNA is TGTGCCAGCAGCCAATTCGGGGGGCTGGTTACTGAAGCTTTCTTT. It specifies CASSQFGGLVTEAFF.

The genes are TRBV6-5 and TRBJ2-7; D perhaps matches TRBD2 (5 bases). The V gene's germline CDR1 is MNHEY and CDR2 SVGAGI. Trimming cost V 0 bases and J 6 bases, with 15 bases left between them. The CDR3 is 15 amino acids. The CDR3 here is CASSYSKTLGREQYF. The CDR3, as DNA: TGTGCCAGCAGTTACTCGAAAACACTAGGGCGCGAGCAGTACTTC.

A single count supports this clone. The chain uses TRBV19 and TRBJ1-5, with TRBD1 matching over 7 bases. The CDR3 covers 14 residues. The V gene's germline CDR1 is LNHDA and CDR2 SQIVND (reference sequence). J was trimmed by 5 bases and V by 7 bases; bases with no gene match: 8. The CDR3 is CASTYDRAHQPQHF. The CDR3 coding sequence is TGTGCCAGTACCTACGACAGGGCCCATCAGCCCCAGCATTTT. Drawing the rest from reference TRBV19 and TRBJ1-5, the complete variable domain is DGGITQSPKYLFRKEGQNVTLSCEQNLNHDAMYWYRQDPGQGLRLIYYSQIVNDFQKGDIAEGYSVSREKKESFPLTVTSAQKNPTAFYLCASTYDRAHQPQHFGDGTRLSIL.

This chain connects TRBV6-5 to TRBJ1-2; D gene ambiguous. There are 13 residues in the CDR3. In germline, CDR1 is MNHEY, CDR2 SVGAGI. V gave up 8 bases and J gave up 4 bases, with 14 bases separating them. CDR3 residues: CASLPPGIYGYTF. CDR3 sequence (DNA): TGTGCCAGCCTCCCCCCCGGTATCTATGGCTACACCTTC.

The chain carries TRBV10-3 and TRBJ2-1, with TRBD2 matching 7 bases. Germline V CDR1 and CDR2: ENHRY, SYGVKD. The ends lost 10 bases at V and 4 bases at J; junction bases unmatched: 10. The CDR3 contains 14 residues. As DNA, the CDR3 is TGTGCCACCGCTCTAGGCGGGGGATACAATGAGCAGTTCTTC. Its translation: CATALGGGYNEQFF.

The chain is built from TRBV19 and TRBJ2-6; the match to TRBD2 covers 15 bases. The V segment lost 5 bases and the J segment 0 bases; nucleotides outside the gene matches: 8. The CDR3 spans 20 residues. Per germline, CDR1 LNHDA and CDR2 SQIVND (reference sequence). The CDR3 sequence is CASSWGLAGGQSSGANVLTF. CDR3 coding DNA: TGTGCCAGTAGTTGGGGACTAGCGGGGGGTCAGAGCTCTGGGGCCAACGTCCTGACTTTC.

This chain uses TRBV7-9 with TRBJ2-5, with TRBD1 matching over 7 bases. Losses at the gene ends were 5 bases for V and 1 base for J; bases not matched to a gene: 7. CDR1 is SEHNR, CDR2 FQNEAQ, per germline (reference sequence). The CDR3 is 15 amino acids. The CDR3 nucleotides are TGTGCCAGCAGCCTAGGGACAGCCGGCCAAGAGACCCAGTACTTC. Protein sequence: CASSLGTAGQETQYF.

The V and J genes are TRBV19 and TRBJ2-5; 9 bases are shared with TRBD1. Germline V gene sequence: CDR1 LNHDA, CDR2 SQIVND (reference sequence). V was clipped by 1 base and J by 5 bases; unmatched bases: 8. This CDR3 is built from 16 residues. The CDR3 loop reads CASSIGPTGGGETQYF. CDR3 in DNA: TGTGCCAGTAGTATAGGTCCCACAGGGGGCGGCGAGACCCAGTACTTC.